Described below is a single T cell receptor (beta chain) sequence and its context. Its specificity is not known. Other nucleotide sequences from this sample produce the same CDR3. The sample comes from a study of Ad26.COV2.S vaccination and SARS-CoV-2 variants. As for the study in general: Enrolled in COV1001, the donor was in the Ad26.COV2.S trial arm, which received the vaccine. By the intramuscular route, Ad26.COV2.S was given once, or twice 56 days apart.

Treatment described: 15 to 20 received Ad26.COV2.S at low or high dose, single or two shots; several received placebo; per-sample allocation not given. Sampling happened 63 days after the first vaccine or placebo injection. Germline CDR1 and CDR2: SGHTA and FQGNSA. The CDR3 extends over 15 amino acids. V was trimmed by 2 bases and J by 2 bases, leaving 9 bases between them. Broader study findings: Compared with placebo recipients, vaccine recipients had higher spike-specific TCR breadth.

Profiling relied on immunoSEQ multiplex PCR, and the TCRdb table lists in-frame clones only, not all of them. The sample has over 350,000 clones, around nine tenths seen once. This sequence was found in a person between 18 and 60 years old who received the Ad26.COV2.S COVID-19 vaccine or a placebo. The material sequenced was peripheral blood, taken in a trial of Ad26.COV2.S vaccine versus placebo. This sequence joins TRBV7-2 and TRBJ2-2; D is perhaps TRBD1 or TRBD2 (5 bases each). CDR3 in amino acids: CASSLNGGNTGELFF. The CDR3 bases are TGTGCCAGCAGCTTAAATGGGGGTAACACCGGGGAGCTGTTTTTT.